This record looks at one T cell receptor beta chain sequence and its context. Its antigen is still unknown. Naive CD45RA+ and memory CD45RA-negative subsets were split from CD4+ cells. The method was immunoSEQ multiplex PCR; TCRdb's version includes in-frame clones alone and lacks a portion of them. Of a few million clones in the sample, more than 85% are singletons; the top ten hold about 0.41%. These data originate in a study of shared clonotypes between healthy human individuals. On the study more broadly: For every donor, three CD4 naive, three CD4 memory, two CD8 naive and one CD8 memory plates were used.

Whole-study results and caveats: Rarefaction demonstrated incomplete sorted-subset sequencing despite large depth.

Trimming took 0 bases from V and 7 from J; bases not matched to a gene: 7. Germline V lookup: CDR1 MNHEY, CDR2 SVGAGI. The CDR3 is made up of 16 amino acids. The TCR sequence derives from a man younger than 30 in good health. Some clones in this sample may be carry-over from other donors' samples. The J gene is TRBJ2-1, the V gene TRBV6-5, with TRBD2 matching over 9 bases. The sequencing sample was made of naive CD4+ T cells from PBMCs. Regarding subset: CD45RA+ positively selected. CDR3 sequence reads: CASSYSSGSSKNEQFF. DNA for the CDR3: TGTGCCAGCAGTTACTCTAGCGGGAGTTCGAAGAATGAGCAGTTCTTC.